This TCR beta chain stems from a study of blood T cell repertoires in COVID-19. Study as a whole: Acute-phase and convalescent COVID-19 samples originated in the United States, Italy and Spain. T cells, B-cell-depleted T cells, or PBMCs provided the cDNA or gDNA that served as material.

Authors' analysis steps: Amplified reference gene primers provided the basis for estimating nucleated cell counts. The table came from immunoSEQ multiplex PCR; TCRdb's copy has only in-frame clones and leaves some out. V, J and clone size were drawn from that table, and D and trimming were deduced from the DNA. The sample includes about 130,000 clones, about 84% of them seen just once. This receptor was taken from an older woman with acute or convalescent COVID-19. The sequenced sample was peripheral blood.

The DNA of the CDR3 is TGTGCCAGCAGTTTTCGACAGGAGAATGGCTACACCTTC. Encoded protein: CASSFRQENGYTF. The rearrangement links TRBV12-3 or TRBV12-4 to TRBJ1-2; D is possibly TRBD1 (6 bases). V lost 3 bases and J 6 bases, leaving 11 bases between the germline ends. This CDR3 is built from 13 residues.